The clone carrying this T cell receptor (beta chain) was counted a few times. This entry is derived from a study of blood T cell repertoires in COVID-19. The authors' processing: Estimation of nucleated cell counts was performed using reference gene primer amplification. Sequenced by immunoSEQ multiplex PCR; TCRdb stores in-frame clones only, minus some. The V and J calls and clone size are taken from that table; D and trimming were inferred from the DNA. The table includes 250,000 or so clones, about 90% detected once. This CDR3 comprises 13 residues. The J segment lost 7 bases and the V segment lost 4 bases, leaving 7 bases of the junction unmatched. Germline values: CDR1 LGHNA, CDR2 YSLEER.

This sequence was found in a middle-aged woman who had recovered from COVID-19. The chain has TRBV4-3 and TRBJ2-7; 7 bases align to TRBD1. What was sequenced was peripheral blood. The CDR3 loop reads CASSLDRRKEQYF. The CDR3 nucleotides read TGCGCCAGCAGCCTGGACAGGAGGAAAGAGCAGTACTTC.